This TCR beta chain stems from a study of shared clonotypes between healthy human individuals. As for this clone: What it recognizes is unknown.

Produced via immunoSEQ multiplex PCR; TCRdb's table is partial and in-frame only. The sample contains about 590,000 clones, 95% to 96% of which appear only once. Study conclusions and caveats: Among the subsets, naive ones generally showed larger estimated richness than memory ones.

Positively selected for CCR7, the CD45RO-negative cells used as naive CD8 cells excluded terminally differentiated effector memory CD45RA+ cells. The CDR3 length is 15 residues. The ends were cut back, 3 bases at V and 3 bases at J, with 12 bases in the middle. Germline loops: CDR1 LNHDA, CDR2 SQIVND (reference sequence). The chain links TRBV19 to TRBJ1-5, with D unresolved. This TCR was recovered from a woman in her 30s in good health. Material for sequencing was naive CD8+ T cells sorted from blood. The CDR3 coding sequence is TGTGCCAGTAGTATTAGAAGGTCCGACAATCAGCCCCAGCATTTT. Translating gives CASSIRRSDNQPQHF.